This TCR beta chain was sequenced in a study of beta chain features in type 1 diabetes. Expressed TCRB transcripts were sequenced because the isolated RNA had all been reverse transcribed beforehand. Measured with immunoSEQ multiplex PCR; TCRdb has only the in-frame clones, and not every one. The repertoire holds about 650,000 clones, with under 15% as singletons. Study-wide results and limits: Type 1 diabetes patients showed a moderate but significant shortening of TCRB CDR3s in all four CD4+ subsets.

Trimming removed 4 bases at V and 1 base at J, with 7 bases between. Germline CDR1 is ENHRY and CDR2 is SYGVKD. The CDR3 covers 13 residues. In the case of this clone: Its antigen remains unidentified.

This TCR came from a young man with type 1 diabetes. Material for sequencing was naive CD4+ T cells from blood. J is TRBJ1-1 and V is TRBV10-3, with unresolved D. DNA of the CDR3: TGTGCCATCAGTGGACTCGAGAACACTGAAGCTTTCTTT. Amino acids: CAISGLENTEAFF.